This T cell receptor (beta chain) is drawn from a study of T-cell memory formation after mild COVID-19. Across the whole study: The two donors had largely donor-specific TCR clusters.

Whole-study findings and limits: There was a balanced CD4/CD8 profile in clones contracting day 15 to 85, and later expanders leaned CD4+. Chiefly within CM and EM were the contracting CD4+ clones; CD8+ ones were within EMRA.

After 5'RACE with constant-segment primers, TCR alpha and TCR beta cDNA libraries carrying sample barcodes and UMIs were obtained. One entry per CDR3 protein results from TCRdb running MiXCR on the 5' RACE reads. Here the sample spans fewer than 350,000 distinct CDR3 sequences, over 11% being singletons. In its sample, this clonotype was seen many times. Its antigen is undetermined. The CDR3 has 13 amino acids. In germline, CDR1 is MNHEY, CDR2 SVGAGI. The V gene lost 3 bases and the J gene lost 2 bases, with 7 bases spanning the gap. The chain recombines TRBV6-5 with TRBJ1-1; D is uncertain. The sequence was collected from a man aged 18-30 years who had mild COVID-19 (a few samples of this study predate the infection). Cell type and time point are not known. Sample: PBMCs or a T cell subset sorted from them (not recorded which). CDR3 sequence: CASSYWGNTEAFF. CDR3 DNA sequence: TGTGCCAGCAGTTATTGGGGTAACACTGAAGCTTTCTTT.